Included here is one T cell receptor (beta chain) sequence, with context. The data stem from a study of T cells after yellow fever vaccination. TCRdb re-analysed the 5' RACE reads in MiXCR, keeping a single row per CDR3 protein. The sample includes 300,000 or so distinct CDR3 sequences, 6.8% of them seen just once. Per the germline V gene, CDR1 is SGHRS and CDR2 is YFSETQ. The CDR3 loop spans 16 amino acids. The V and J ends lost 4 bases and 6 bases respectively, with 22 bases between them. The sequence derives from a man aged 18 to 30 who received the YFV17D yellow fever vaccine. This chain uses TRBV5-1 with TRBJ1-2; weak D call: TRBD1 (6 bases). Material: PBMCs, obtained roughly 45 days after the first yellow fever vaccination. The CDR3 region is CASSVGPGQTKDGYTF. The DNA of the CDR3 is TGCGCCAGCAGCGTGGGACCCGGACAGACCAAGGATGGCTACACCTTC.